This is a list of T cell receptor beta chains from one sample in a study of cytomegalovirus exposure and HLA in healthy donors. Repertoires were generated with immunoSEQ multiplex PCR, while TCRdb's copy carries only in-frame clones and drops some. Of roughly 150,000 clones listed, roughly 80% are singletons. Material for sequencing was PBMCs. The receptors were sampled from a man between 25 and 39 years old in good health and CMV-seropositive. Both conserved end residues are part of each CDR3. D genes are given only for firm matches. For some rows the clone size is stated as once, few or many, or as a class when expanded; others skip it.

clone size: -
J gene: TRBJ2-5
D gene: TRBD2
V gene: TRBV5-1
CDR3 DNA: TGCGCCAGCAGCTTGGTGCTACTAGCGGGGGAGACCCAGTACTTC
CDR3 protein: CASSLVLLAGETQYF

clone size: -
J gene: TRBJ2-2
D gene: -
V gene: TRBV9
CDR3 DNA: TGTGCCAGCAGCGTAGACCCCCTAACCGGGGAGCTGTTTTTT
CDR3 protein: CASSVDPLTGELFF

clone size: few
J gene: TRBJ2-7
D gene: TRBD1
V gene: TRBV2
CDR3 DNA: TGTGCCAGCAGGACAGGGGCCCACGAGCAGTACTTC
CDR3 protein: CASRTGAHEQYF

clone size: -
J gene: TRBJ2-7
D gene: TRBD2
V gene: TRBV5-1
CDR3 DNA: TGCGCCAGCAGCTTCCCGCCGACTAGCGGGGGGGAAACACCCTACGAGCAGTACTTC
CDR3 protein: CASSFPPTSGGETPYEQYF

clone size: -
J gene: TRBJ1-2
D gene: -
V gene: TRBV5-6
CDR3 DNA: TGTGCCAGCAGCACGCGGGGGCATAGCTACACCTTC
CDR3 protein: CASSTRGHSYTF

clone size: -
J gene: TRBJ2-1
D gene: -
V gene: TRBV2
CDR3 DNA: TGTGCCAGCATGGACACCCTGAATGAGCAGTTCTTC
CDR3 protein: CASMDTLNEQFF

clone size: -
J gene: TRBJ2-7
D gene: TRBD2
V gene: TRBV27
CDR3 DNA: TGTGCCAGCAGTTTAAGCGGGGCGGGAGCAGAGGCCTACGAGCAGTACTTC
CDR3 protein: CASSLSGAGAEAYEQYF

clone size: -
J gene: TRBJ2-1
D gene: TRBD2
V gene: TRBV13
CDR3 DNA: TGTGCCAGCAGCTTAGCGGGGGGGCCTAATGAGCAGTTCTTC
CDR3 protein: CASSLAGGPNEQFF

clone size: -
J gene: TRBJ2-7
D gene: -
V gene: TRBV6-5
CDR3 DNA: TGTGCCAGCAGTTACTCGGCCAGGGGTCTCATCTACGAGCAGTACTTC
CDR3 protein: CASSYSARGLIYEQYF

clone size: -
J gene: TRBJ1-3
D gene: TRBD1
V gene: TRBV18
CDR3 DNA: TGTGCCAGCTCACCACGGACAGGGAAAGCTTCGAGCTCTGGAAACACCATATATTTT
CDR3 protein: CASSPRTGKASSSGNTIYF

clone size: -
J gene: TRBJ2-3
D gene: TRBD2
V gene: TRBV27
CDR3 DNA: TGTGCCAGCAGTTTAATAGCGGGGGGCTGGTCAGATACGCAGTATTTT
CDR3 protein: CASSLIAGGWSDTQYF

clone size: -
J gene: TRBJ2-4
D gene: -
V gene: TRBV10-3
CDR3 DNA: TGTGCCATCAGTGAGTCGCGGCAGGCCAAAAACATTCAGTACTTC
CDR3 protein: CAISESRQAKNIQYF

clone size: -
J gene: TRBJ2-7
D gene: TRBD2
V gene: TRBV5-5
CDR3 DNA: TGTGCCAGCGGCTTCGGGGGAGGGTACGAGCAGTACTTC
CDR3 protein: CASGFGGGYEQYF

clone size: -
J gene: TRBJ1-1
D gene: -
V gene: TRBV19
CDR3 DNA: TGTGCCAGTAAGGTAGGGGCCTCGAACACTGAAGCTTTCTTT
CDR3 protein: CASKVGASNTEAFF

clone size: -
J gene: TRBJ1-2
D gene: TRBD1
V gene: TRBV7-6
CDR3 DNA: TGTGCCAGCAGCGAGGGGGCGCATGGCTACACCTTC
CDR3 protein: CASSEGAHGYTF

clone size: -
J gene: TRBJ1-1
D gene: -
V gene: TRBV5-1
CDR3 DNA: TGCGCCAGCAGCGGACTAGGGGGGAACACTGAAGCTTTCTTT
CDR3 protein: CASSGLGGNTEAFF

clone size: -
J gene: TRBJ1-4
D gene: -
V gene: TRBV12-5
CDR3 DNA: TGTGCTAGTGGTTTTATGGGGCGGGAGCACGAAAAACTGTTTTTT
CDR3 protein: CASGFMGREHEKLFF

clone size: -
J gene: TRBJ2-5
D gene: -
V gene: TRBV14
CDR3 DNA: TGTGCCAGCAGCCAGGGGCGAGAGACCCAGTACTTC
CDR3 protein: CASSQGRETQYF

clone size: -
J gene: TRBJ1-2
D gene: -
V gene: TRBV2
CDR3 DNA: TGTGCCAGCAGCCTACAGGGTAATTTCCGTCATGGCTACACCTTC
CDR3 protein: CASSLQGNFRHGYTF

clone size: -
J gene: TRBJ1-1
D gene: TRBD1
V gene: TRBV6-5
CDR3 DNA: TGTGCCAGCAGCCAGACAGGGCCTCGCACTGAAGCTTTCTTT
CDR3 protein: CASSQTGPRTEAFF

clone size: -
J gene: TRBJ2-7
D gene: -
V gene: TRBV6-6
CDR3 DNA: TGTGCCAGCGGCAACCTCCTCTACGAGCAGTACTTC
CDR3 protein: CASGNLLYEQYF

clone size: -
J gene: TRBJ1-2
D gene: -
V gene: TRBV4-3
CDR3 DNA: TGCGCCAGCAGCCAAGATCTGGTAGCCATCTATGGCTACACCTTC
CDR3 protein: CASSQDLVAIYGYTF

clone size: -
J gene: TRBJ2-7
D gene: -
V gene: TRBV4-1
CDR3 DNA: TGCGCCAGCAGCAACCGACACCTTTCGCGCGAGCAGTACTTC
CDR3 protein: CASSNRHLSREQYF

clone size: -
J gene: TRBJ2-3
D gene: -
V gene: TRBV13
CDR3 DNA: TGTGCCAGCAGCTTAGGCCGAGAGCTCGATACGCAGTATTTT
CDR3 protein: CASSLGRELDTQYF

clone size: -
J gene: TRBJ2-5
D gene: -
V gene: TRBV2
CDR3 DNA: TGTGCCAGCACCTACCAGACCCAGTACTTC
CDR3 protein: CASTYQTQYF

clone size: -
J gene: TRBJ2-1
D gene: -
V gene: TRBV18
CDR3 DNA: TGTGCCAGCTCACCACCGGGCGAAAGCTCCTACAATGAGCAGTTCTTC
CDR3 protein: CASSPPGESSYNEQFF

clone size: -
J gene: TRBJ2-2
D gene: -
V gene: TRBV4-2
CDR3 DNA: TGTGCCAGCAGCCAAGAGGGGGGCGGGGAGCTGTTTTTT
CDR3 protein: CASSQEGGGELFF

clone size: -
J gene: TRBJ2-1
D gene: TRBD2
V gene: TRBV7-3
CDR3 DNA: TGTGCCAGCAGCCAGGGACTAGCGGGGGGGCTGGCTGAGCAGTTCTTC
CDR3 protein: CASSQGLAGGLAEQFF

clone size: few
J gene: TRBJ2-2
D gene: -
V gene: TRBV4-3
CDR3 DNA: TGCGCCAGCAGCCGTTGGCCAAACACCGGGGAGCTGTTTTTT
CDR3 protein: CASSRWPNTGELFF

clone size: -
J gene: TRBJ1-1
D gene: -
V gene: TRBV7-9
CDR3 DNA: TGTGCCAGCAGCTCACGAACACGGAACACTGAAGCTTTCTTT
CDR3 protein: CASSSRTRNTEAFF

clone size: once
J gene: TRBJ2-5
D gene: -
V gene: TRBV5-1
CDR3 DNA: TGCGCCAGCAGCTTCAGGGCCATGGGGGAGACCCAGTACTTC
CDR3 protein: CASSFRAMGETQYF

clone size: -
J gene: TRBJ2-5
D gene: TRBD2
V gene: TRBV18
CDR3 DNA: TGTGCCAGCTCACCAGGACTAGGCGAAGAGACCCAGTACTTC
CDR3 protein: CASSPGLGEETQYF

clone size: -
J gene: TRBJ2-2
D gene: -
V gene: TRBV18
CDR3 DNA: TGTGCCAGCTCACCACCGGGCGCCAGAGTCGCGAACACCGGGGAGCTGTTTTTT
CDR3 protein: CASSPPGARVANTGELFF

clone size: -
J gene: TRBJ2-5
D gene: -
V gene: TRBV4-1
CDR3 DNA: TGCGCCAGCAGCCTAGACCGGGACACTGGTGAGAGGACCCAGTACTTC
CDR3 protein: CASSLDRDTGERTQYF

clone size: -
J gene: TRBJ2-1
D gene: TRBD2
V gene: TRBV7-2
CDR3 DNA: TGTGCCAGCAGCTTAGTAGCGGGAAGAGGAACGGAGCAGTTCTTC
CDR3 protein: CASSLVAGRGTEQFF

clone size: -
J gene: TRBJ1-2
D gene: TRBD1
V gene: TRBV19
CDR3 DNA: TGTGCCAGTACCCTGGGACAGGGGCACACCTTC
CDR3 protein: CASTLGQGHTF

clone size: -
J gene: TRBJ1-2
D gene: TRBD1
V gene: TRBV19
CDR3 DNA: TGTGCCAGTAGTATAGATAGGGGGACAGGGGTCTACACCTTC
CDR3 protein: CASSIDRGTGVYTF

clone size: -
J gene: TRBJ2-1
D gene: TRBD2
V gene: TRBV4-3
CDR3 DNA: TGCGCCAGCAGCCAAACTAGCGGGGGCATCTCCTACAATGAGCAGTTCTTC
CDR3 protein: CASSQTSGGISYNEQFF

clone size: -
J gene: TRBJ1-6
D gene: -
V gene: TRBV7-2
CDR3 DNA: TGTGCCAGCAGCTTAGCGCAGGCAGGGGCGGGTTCACCCCTCCACTTT
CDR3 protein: CASSLAQAGAGSPLHF

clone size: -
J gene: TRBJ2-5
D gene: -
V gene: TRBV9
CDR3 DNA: TGTGCCAGCAGCGTAGGCCAAGGCGGGACGGGGACCCAGTACTTC
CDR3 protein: CASSVGQGGTGTQYF

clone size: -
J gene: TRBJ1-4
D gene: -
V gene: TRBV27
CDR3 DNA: TGTGCCAGCAGAAACAGGGCATCTAATGAAAAACTGTTTTTT
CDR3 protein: CASRNRASNEKLFF

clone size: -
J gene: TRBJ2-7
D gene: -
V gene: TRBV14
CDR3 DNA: TGTGCCAGCAGCCAAGGTTCCTGGCAGGGGTTTATCCAGCAGTACTTC
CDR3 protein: CASSQGSWQGFIQQYF

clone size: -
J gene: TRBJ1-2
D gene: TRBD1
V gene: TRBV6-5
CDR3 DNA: TGTGCCAGCAGCCCAACAGGGGAGGTCGGCTACACCTTC
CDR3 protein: CASSPTGEVGYTF

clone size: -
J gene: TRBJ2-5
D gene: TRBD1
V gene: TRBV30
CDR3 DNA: TGTGCCTGGACTCCTGGCAGGGGGTGGGAGACCCAGTACTTC
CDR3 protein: CAWTPGRGWETQYF

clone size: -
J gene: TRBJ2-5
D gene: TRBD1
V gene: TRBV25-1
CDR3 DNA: TGTGCCAGCAGTGAATCCCGCCGGGACAGTCAAGAGACCCAGTACTTC
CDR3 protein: CASSESRRDSQETQYF

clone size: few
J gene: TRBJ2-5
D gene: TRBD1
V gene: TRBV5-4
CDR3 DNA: TGTGCCAGCAGCTTGGGGACAGGGAGGCAAGAGACCCAGTACTTC
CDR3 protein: CASSLGTGRQETQYF

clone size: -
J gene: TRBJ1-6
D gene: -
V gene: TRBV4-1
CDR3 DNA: TGCGCCAGCAGCCTTCCAGGGAAGGGTGGTAATTCACCCCTCCACTTT
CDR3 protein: CASSLPGKGGNSPLHF

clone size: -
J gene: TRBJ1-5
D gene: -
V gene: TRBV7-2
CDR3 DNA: TGTGCCAGCAGCTTAATCGGGCAGGGAGGTTTTCAGCCCCAGCATTTT
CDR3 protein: CASSLIGQGGFQPQHF